The next 3 T cell receptor beta chains were all read from a single sample in a study of T-cell reconstitution after alpha-beta-depleted transplantation in children. The TCRbeta library incorporated unique molecular identifiers. TCRdb used MiXCR to reprocess the PCR reads, holding one entry per CDR3 protein. The repertoire holds around 200,000 distinct CDR3 sequences, with around 8.4% as singletons. Sequenced here: PBMCs, mostly from graft donor cells, sampled 360 days after TCRalphabeta/CD19-depleted stem cell transplant. These receptors were taken from a male patient aged 2-15 years who had a stem cell transplant for acute myeloid leukemia, so the T cells may come from the graft donor.

This clonotype was picked up many times. The CDR3 DNA is TGTGCCAGCAGTTTTCCAGGGCGGGGCACTGAAGCTTTCTTT. It yields the protein CASSFPGRGTEAFF. The chain recombines TRBV12-3 or TRBV12-4 with TRBJ1-1, with D possibly TRBD1 on 5 matching bases. The CDR3 is 14 residues long. The V gene lost 3 bases and the J gene lost 4 bases, with 12 bases spanning the gap.

This clonotype was seen ten or more times. This sequence joins TRBV20-1 and TRBJ2-3, with D perhaps given as TRBD1 or TRBD2 (5 bases each). The CDR3 consists of 16 residues. The V and J ends lost 0 bases and 4 bases respectively, with 17 bases between them. The germline CDR1 and CDR2 sequences are DFQATT and SNEGSKA (reference sequence). The CDR3 here is CSARDRRGVGPDTQYF. DNA of the CDR3: TGCAGTGCTAGAGATCGGAGAGGGGTCGGGCCAGATACGCAGTATTTT.

In its sample, this clonotype was seen many times. This chain uses TRBV20-1 with TRBJ2-1; no clear D gene. From germline, CDR1 is DFQATT and CDR2 SNEGSKA (reference sequence). The CDR3 is made up of 14 amino acids. The CDR3 coding sequence is TGCAGCGCCTTTGGGCTAGTGGGTTACAATGAGCAGTTCTTC. Translating gives CSAFGLVGYNEQFF.